The 13 T cell receptor beta chains listed next were all sequenced from one sample in a study of blood T cell repertoires in COVID-19. The table came from immunoSEQ multiplex PCR; TCRdb's copy has only in-frame clones and leaves some out. Among tens of thousands of clones, roughly four fifths were seen once, and the ten largest hold 6% to 7.5%. Sample: peripheral blood. The receptor set was obtained from a man in his fifties or sixties with active or convalescent COVID-19.

The V and J genes are TRBV27 and TRBJ2-1; 8 nucleotides line up with TRBD2. Germline V gene lookup returns CDR1 MNHEY and CDR2 SMNVEV (reference sequence). This CDR3 is built from 15 residues. The V segment lost 0 bases and the J segment 9 bases; nucleotides outside the gene matches: 7. The CDR3 reads CASSLSGGGRGEQFF. CDR3 in DNA: TGTGCCAGCAGTTTATCCGGGGGGGGCCGGGGTGAGCAGTTCTTC.

The chain joins TRBV11-2 to TRBJ2-3, with TRBD2 matching over 11 bases. CDR1 is SGHAT, CDR2 FQNNGV, per germline. After removal of 4 bases from V and 2 bases from J, the junction contained 5 bases not matched to a gene. This CDR3 is built from 16 residues. The CDR3 is CASSSLAGGVTDTQYF. CDR3 in DNA: TGTGCCAGCAGCTCCCTAGCGGGGGGCGTCACAGATACGCAGTATTTT.

The V gene is TRBV5-1, the J gene TRBJ2-6; possible D gene TRBD1, 6 bases. The CDR3 has 15 amino acids. Germline loops: CDR1 SGHRS, CDR2 YFSETQ. The V gene lost 4 bases and the J gene lost 1 base, with 9 bases spanning the gap. The CDR3 DNA reads as TGCGCCAGCAGCGGACAGCATTCTGGGGCCAACGTCCTGACTTTC. This sequence encodes CASSGQHSGANVLTF.

The V and J genes are TRBV19 and TRBJ2-3, with D tentatively TRBD2 (5 bases). Trimming removed 2 bases at V and 4 bases at J, with 10 bases between. The CDR3 consists of 14 residues. The germline V gene has CDR1 LNHDA and CDR2 SQIVND (reference sequence). The CDR3 bases are TGTGCCAGTAGTATATTTCAGAGGGCAGATACGCAGTATTTT. This sequence encodes CASSIFQRADTQYF.

This chain links TRBV3-1 (or the pseudogene TRBV3-2) with TRBJ2-5; a possible D gene is TRBD1 (6 bases). Germline-derived CDR1 and CDR2 are LGHDT and YNNKEL (reference sequence). The V end was cut by 0 bases, the J end by 5 bases, with 16 bases between. The CDR3 runs 16 residues. CDR3 coding DNA: TGTGCCAGCAGCCAAGATCGAGGGGGTGTCCGGGAGACCCAGTACTTC. It codes for CASSQDRGGVRETQYF.

This chain links TRBV2 with TRBJ1-6, with TRBD1 matching over 11 bases. This CDR3 region has 14 residues. Germline CDR1 is SNHLY and CDR2 is FYNNEI. The V and J ends lost 4 bases and 8 bases, in that order; junction bases with no gene match: 1. CDR3 region: CASSAGQGDSPLHF. DNA for the CDR3: TGTGCCAGCAGTGCGGGACAGGGGGATTCACCCCTCCACTTT.

This chain uses TRBV27 with TRBJ1-5, with TRBD1 matching over 7 bases. Trimming took 10 bases from V and 4 from J; bases not matched to a gene: 7. In germline, CDR1 is MNHEY, CDR2 SMNVEV (reference sequence). The CDR3 runs 13 residues. CDR3: CATRQGENQPQHF. For the CDR3, the DNA is TGTGCCACCAGACAGGGTGAGAATCAGCCCCAGCATTTT.

The chain carries TRBV7-2 and TRBJ2-3; the D is unclear. V lost 0 bases, J lost 5 bases, and 9 bases lay in between. The CDR3 has 14 residues. Germline CDR1 reads SGHTA; CDR2 reads FQGNSA. The CDR3 here is CASSLARTLDTQYF. The CDR3 DNA is TGTGCCAGCAGCTTAGCCAGAACCCTAGATACGCAGTATTTT.

This chain connects TRBV6-2 or TRBV6-3 to TRBJ2-1, with D possibly matching TRBD2 (6 bases). CDR1 is MNHEY and CDR2 is SVGEGT in the germline V gene. The CDR3 is 15 amino acids. The V and J ends lost 0 bases and 6 bases respectively, with 12 bases between them. CDR3 in DNA: TGTGCCAGCAGTTACTCACACCTGCGGGGCAATGAGCAGTTCTTC. Encoded protein: CASSYSHLRGNEQFF.

This clone was detected only a few times. The chain joins TRBV5-6 to TRBJ2-3; a possible D gene is TRBD1 (6 bases). Trimming took off 4 bases at V and 8 bases at J, with 14 bases between the two ends. CDR3 length: 13 amino acids. Germline loops: CDR1 SGHDT, CDR2 YYEEEE. The CDR3 DNA reads as TGTGCCAGCAGCCGGGACACCTGGGGTACGCAGTATTTT. Translating it yields CASSRDTWGTQYF.

The chain uses TRBV28 and TRBJ1-3; D may be TRBD1 (5 bases). The V end was cut by 6 bases, the J end by 0 bases, with 12 bases between. CDR1 MDHEN and CDR2 SYDVKM come from the germline V gene. The CDR3 is made up of 15 amino acids. Here the CDR3 DNA reads TGTGCCAGCAGACCCGGGACTTCCTCTGGAAACACCATATATTTT. It encodes CASRPGTSSGNTIYF.

The chain links TRBV6-4 to TRBJ1-2; 8 positions agree with TRBD1. The trim removed 0 bases at V and 5 bases at J, leaving 2 bases unmatched. Germline V gene data show CDR1 as MRHNA and CDR2 as SNTAGT. The CDR3 sequence is 14 residues long. The CDR3 loop is CASSDSGQAYGYTF. In nucleotides, the CDR3 is TGTGCCAGCAGTGACTCGGGACAGGCATATGGCTACACCTTC.

The chain joins TRBV29-1 to TRBJ1-4; 8 positions agree with TRBD1. CDR1 and CDR2 from the germline V gene are SQVTM and ANQGSEA. The CDR3 loop spans 13 amino acids. V gave up 7 bases and J gave up 7 bases; unmatched junction bases: 8. DNA of the CDR3: TGCAGCGCAAAGGGACAGGCCACTGAAAAACTGTTTTTT. This encodes CSAKGQATEKLFF. Using reference TRBV29-1 and TRBJ1-4 for the parts outside the CDR3, the full variable domain is SAVISQKPSRDICQRGTSLTIQCQVDSQVTMMFWYRQQPGQSLTLIATANQGSEATYESGFVIDKFPISRPNLTFSTLTVSNMSPEDSSIYLCSAKGQATEKLFFGSGTQLSVL.